This T cell receptor beta chain is drawn from a study of blood T cells in healthy people across ages. A second PCR, run for roughly 7 to 11 cycles, used a sample-barcoded 5' primer plus a J-beta primer mix. TCRdb called the 5' RACE reads again in MiXCR, with one record for every CDR3 protein. Of roughly 1 million distinct CDR3 sequences in the sample, approximately 25% were seen once. V was shortened by 0 bases and J by 5 bases, with 8 bases between the two germline ends. Germline V gene data show CDR1 as SGDLS and CDR2 as YYNGEE. This CDR3 region has 13 residues. The table lists this clonotype with a few counts. This sample also appeared in a second study, on T cells of mothers and their children.

The clonotype comes from a girl aged 2 to 10 in good health. The specimen was blood. The chain joins TRBV9 to TRBJ2-5, with a tentative D call TRBD2 (5 bases). The CDR3 DNA sequence: TGTGCCAGCAGCGTAGGTCTAGCTGAGACCCAGTACTTC. It translates to CASSVGLAETQYF.